This T cell receptor beta chain was observed in a study of human T cells and chemical hapten exposure. Study-level background: On approximately 2 cm by approximately 2 cm of upper inner arm skin, sensitization was performed with 2% DPC. It was small differences in pooled library volume that mainly caused per-sample TCR yields to vary.

Points from the study as a whole: Patch test score was positively correlated with the counts of PT1 expanded TCRs.

A remark on this clonotype: Its antigen is not identified.

TCRdb re-called the RACE reads with MiXCR, one entry per CDR3 protein. The profile covers about 350,000 distinct CDR3 sequences, with around 5% appearing a single time and around 8.6% taken by the ten largest. Documented time point: pre-sensitization, week 0. Treatment specified: therapeutic diphenylcyclopropenone sensitization with weekly scalp DPC. Unfractionated whole blood was the source of the extracted total RNA. The CDR3 extends over 11 amino acids. Germline V gene sequence: CDR1 MNHEY, CDR2 SMNVEV (reference sequence). Deletions cut 5 bases from V and 10 bases from J, with 11 bases between. Sequencing used whole blood, obtained in connection with sensitization to the hapten diphenylcyclopropenone (DPC). J is TRBJ2-5 and V is TRBV27; D is unresolved. The source is a woman aged 18-30 years with alopecia areata. Some clones in this sample may be carry-over from other donors' samples. Here the CDR3 reads CASSLPPNQYF. The CDR3 DNA sequence: TGTGCCAGCAGTCTCCCCCCCAACCAGTACTTC.